Below are 8 T cell receptor beta chains sequenced from a single sample in a study of radiotherapy plus CTLA-4 blockade in lung cancer. Some clones are missing from TCRdb's copy, which holds only in-frame ones; the method was immunoSEQ multiplex PCR. Among tens of thousands of clones listed, roughly three quarters were seen once. Sample: peripheral blood, taken from a patient treated with radiotherapy plus ipilimumab. The source of these receptors is a human donor with non-small cell lung cancer that progressed on radiotherapy plus ipilimumab.

This clone appeared once. This chain uses TRBV27 with TRBJ2-7; 9 bases are shared with TRBD2. This CDR3 is built from 14 residues. CDR1 MNHEY and CDR2 SMNVEV come from the germline V gene (reference sequence). Trimming removed 3 bases from V and 4 bases from J; junction bases left unmatched: 4. CDR3 loop: CASSLAGGGYEQYF. Written as DNA, the CDR3 is TGTGCCAGCAGTTTGGCGGGAGGGGGTTACGAGCAGTACTTC.

The chain couples TRBV15 to TRBJ1-5; D gene unclear. V was shortened by 0 bases and J by 7 bases, with 13 bases between the two germline ends. This CDR3 comprises 15 residues. Germline V lookup: CDR1 LNHNV, CDR2 YYDKDF (reference sequence). CDR3 residues: CATSRDRGREQPQHF. CDR3 DNA sequence: TGTGCCACCAGCAGAGATCGCGGTCGGGAACAGCCCCAGCATTTT.

The chain has TRBV5-1 and TRBJ2-2, with a possible D match to TRBD2 (5 bases). V lost 0 bases, J lost 5 bases, and 14 bases lay in between. There are 16 residues in the CDR3. The germline CDR1 and CDR2 sequences are SGHRS and YFSETQ. CDR3: CASSLGPDPGTGELFF. In nucleotides, the CDR3 is TGCGCCAGCAGCTTGGGTCCGGATCCGGGGACCGGGGAGCTGTTTTTT. The full variable domain, in which reference TRBV5-1 and TRBJ2-2 provide the parts outside the CDR3, is KAGVTQTPRYLIKTRGQQVTLSCSPISGHRSVSWYQQTPGQGLQFLFEYFSETQRNKGNFPGRFSGRQFSNSRSEMNVSTLELGDSALYLCASSLGPDPGTGELFFGEGSRLTVL.

The chain has TRBV4-1 and TRBJ2-1; 8 positions match TRBD2. The CDR3 has 16 residues. CDR1 and CDR2 from the germline V gene are MGHRA and YSYEKL. V dropped 0 bases and J dropped 10; count of bases not matched to a gene: 11. The CDR3 spells CASSQDGREAWNEQFF. In DNA form, the CDR3 reads TGCGCCAGCAGCCAAGATGGGCGGGAGGCTTGGAACGAGCAGTTCTTC.

The V and J genes are TRBV27 and TRBJ2-1; D remains unclear. The ends were cut back, 6 bases at V and 6 bases at J, with 15 bases in the middle. The CDR3 loop spans 14 amino acids. Per germline, CDR1 MNHEY and CDR2 SMNVEV (reference sequence). The CDR3 is CASSLAGGGNEQFF. CDR3 nucleotide sequence: TGTGCCAGCAGCTTAGCCGGCGGCGGCAATGAGCAGTTCTTC.

This rearrangement joins TRBV7-6 to TRBJ2-5; no clear D. This CDR3 region has 12 residues. Trimming took off 5 bases at V and 8 bases at J, with 12 bases between the two ends. Germline-derived CDR1 and CDR2 are SGHVS and FNYEAQ. The DNA for the CDR3 is TGTGCCAGCAGCGATACGGTCTCTACCCAGTACTTC. Its protein product is CASSDTVSTQYF.

The V and J genes are TRBV5-1 and TRBJ2-3; maybe TRBD2 (5 bases). Germline V CDR1 and CDR2: SGHRS, YFSETQ. The V gene lost 0 bases and the J gene lost 0 bases, with 11 bases spanning the gap. The CDR3 is made up of 16 amino acids. The CDR3 DNA is TGCGCCAGCAGCTTGGGAGGGATCGGCAGCACAGATACGCAGTATTTT. It specifies CASSLGGIGSTDTQYF.

The V gene is TRBV4-2, the J gene TRBJ1-6, with TRBD1 matching 7 bases. The CDR3 contains 15 residues. Trimming removed 3 bases from V and 5 bases from J; junction bases left unmatched: 4. Germline CDR1 is LGHNA and CDR2 is YNFKEQ. This CDR3 is CASSHKQGHNSPLHF. The DNA for the CDR3 is TGTGCCAGCAGCCATAAACAGGGGCATAATTCACCCCTCCACTTT.